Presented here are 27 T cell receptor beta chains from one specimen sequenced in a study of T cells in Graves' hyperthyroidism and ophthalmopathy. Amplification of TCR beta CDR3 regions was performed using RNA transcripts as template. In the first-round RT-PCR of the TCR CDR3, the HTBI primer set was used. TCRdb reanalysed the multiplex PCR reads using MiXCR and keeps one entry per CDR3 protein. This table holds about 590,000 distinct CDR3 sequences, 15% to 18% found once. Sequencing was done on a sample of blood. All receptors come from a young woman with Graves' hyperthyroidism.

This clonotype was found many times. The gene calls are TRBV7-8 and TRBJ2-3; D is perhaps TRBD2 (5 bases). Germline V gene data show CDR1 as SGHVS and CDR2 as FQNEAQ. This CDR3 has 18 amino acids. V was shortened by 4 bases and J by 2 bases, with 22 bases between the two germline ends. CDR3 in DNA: TGTGCCAGCAGCTCCGACTCCTTAAGTAGCGAATCCACAGATACGCAGTATTTT. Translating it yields CASSSDSLSSESTDTQYF. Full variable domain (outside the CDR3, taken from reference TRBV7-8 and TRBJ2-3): GAGVSQSPRYKVAKRGQDVALRCDPISGHVSLFWYQQALGQGPEFLTYFQNEAQLDKSGLPSDRFFAERPEGSVSTLKIQRTQQEDSAVYLCASSSDSLSSESTDTQYFGPGTRLTVL.

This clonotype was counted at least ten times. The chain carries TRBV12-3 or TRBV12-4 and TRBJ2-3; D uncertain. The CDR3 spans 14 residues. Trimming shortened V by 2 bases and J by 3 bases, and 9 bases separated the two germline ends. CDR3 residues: CASSLSLETDTQYF. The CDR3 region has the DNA TGTGCCAGCAGTTTATCATTGGAAACAGATACGCAGTATTTT.

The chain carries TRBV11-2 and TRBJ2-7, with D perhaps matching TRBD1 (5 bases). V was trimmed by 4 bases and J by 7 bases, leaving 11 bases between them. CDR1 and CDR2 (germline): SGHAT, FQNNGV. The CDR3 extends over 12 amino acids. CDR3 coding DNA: TGTGCCAGCAGCTCCAGGGCTTGGGAGCAGTACTTC. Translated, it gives CASSSRAWEQYF.

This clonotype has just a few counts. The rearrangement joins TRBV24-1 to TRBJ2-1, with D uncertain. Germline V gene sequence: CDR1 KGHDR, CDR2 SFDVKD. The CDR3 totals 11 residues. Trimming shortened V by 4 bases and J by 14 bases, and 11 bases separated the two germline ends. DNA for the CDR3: TGTGCCACCAGTGACTTTCAGAAAGAGTTCTTC. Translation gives CATSDFQKEFF.

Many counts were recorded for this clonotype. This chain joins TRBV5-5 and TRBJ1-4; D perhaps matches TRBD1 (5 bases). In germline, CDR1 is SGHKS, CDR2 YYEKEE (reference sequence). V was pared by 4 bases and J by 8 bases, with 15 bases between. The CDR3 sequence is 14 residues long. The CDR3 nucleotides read TGTGCCAGCAGCGCCGGGAGGGGAGAAGAAAAACTGTTTTTT. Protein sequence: CASSAGRGEEKLFF.

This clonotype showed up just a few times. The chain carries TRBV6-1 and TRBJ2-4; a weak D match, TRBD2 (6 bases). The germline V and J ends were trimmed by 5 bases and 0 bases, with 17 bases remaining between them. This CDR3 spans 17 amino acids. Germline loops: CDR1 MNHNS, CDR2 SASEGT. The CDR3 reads CASSPGTRLLAKNIQYF. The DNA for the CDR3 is TGTGCCAGCAGTCCCGGGACTCGGCTCTTAGCCAAAAACATTCAGTACTTC.

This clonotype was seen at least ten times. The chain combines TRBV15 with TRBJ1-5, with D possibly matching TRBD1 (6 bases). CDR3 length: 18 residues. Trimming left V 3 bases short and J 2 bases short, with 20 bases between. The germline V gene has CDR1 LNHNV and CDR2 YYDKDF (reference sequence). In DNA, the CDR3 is TGTGCCACCAGCAGTCCAGGGGCAGGGTTCGAGCGCAATCAGCCCCAGCATTTT. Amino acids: CATSSPGAGFERNQPQHF. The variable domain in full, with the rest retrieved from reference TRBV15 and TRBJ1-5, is DAMVIQNPRYQVTQFGKPVTLSCSQTLNHNVMYWYQQKSSQAPKLLFHYYDKDFNNEADTPDNFQSRRPNTSFCFLDIRSPGLGDTAMYLCATSSPGAGFERNQPQHFGDGTRLSIL.

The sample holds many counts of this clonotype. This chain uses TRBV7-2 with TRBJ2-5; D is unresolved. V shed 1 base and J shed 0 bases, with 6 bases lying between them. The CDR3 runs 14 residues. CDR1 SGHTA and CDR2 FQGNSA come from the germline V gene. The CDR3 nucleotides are TGTGCCAGCAGCTTAGATTGGCACCAAGAGACCCAGTACTTC. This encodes CASSLDWHQETQYF.

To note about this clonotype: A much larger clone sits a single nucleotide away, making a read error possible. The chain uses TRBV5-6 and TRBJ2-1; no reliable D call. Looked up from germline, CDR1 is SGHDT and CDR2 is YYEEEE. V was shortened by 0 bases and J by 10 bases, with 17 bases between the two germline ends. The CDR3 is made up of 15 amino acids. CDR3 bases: TGTGCCAGCAGCTTGGTTACATTGGATACCTACGAGCAGTTCTTC. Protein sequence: CASSLVTLDTYEQFF.

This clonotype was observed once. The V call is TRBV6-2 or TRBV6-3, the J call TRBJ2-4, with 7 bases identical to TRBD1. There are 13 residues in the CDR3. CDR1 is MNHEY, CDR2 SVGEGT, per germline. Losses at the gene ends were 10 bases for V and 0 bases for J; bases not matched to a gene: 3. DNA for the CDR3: TGTGCCACGACAGGGTTAGCCAAAAACATTCAGTACTTC. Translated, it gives CATTGLAKNIQYF.

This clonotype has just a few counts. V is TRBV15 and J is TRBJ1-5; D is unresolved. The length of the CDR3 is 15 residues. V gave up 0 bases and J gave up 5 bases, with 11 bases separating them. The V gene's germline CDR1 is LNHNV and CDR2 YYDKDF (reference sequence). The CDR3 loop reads CATSRDGPGDQPQHF. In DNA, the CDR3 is TGTGCCACCAGCAGAGATGGGCCAGGAGATCAGCCCCAGCATTTT.

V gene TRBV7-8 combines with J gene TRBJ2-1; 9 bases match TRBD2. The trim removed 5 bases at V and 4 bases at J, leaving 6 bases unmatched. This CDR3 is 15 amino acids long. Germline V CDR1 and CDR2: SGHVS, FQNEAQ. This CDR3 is CASSTWTSEYNEQFF. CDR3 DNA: TGTGCCAGCAGCACATGGACTAGCGAATACAATGAGCAGTTCTTC.

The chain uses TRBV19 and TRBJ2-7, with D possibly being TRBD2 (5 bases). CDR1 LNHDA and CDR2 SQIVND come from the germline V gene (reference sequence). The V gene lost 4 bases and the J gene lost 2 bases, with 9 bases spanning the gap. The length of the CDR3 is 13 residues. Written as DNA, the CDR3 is TGTGCCAGTAGTAGGAGGTCCACCTACGAGCAGTACTTC. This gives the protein CASSRRSTYEQYF.

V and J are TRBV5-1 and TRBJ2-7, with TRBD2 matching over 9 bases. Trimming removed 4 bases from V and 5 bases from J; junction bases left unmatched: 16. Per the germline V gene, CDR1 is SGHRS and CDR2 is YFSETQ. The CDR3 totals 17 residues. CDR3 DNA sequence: TGCGCCAGCAGCCGTAACGTGGCTAGCGGGATTATCCACGAGCAGTACTTC. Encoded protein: CASSRNVASGIIHEQYF.

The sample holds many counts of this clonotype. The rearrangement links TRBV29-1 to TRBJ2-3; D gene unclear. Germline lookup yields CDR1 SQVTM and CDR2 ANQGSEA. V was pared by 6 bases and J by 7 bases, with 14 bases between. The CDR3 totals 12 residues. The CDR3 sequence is CSVSGRMNTQYF. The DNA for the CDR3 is TGCAGCGTATCTGGTCGCATGAATACGCAGTATTTT.

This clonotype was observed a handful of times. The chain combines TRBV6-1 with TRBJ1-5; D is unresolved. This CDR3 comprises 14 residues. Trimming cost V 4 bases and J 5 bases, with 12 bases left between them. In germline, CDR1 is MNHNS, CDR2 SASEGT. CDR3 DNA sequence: TGTGCCAGCAGTGTATTGGGTAGGGATCAGCCCCAGCATTTT. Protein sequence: CASSVLGRDQPQHF.

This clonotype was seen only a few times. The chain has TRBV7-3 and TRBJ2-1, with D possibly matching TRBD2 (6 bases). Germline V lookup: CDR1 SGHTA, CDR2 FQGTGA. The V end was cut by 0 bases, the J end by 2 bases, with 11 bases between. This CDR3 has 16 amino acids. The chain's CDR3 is CASSLTLANAYNEQFF. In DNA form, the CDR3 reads TGTGCCAGCAGCTTAACTCTAGCGAACGCCTACAATGAGCAGTTCTTC.

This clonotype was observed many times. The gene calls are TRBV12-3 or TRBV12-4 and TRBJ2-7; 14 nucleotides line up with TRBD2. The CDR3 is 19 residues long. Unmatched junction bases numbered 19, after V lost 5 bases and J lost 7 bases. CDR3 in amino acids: CASSLTLWGLAGDSWEQYF. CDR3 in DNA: TGTGCCAGCAGTCTAACATTGTGGGGACTAGCGGGAGATTCTTGGGAGCAGTACTTC.

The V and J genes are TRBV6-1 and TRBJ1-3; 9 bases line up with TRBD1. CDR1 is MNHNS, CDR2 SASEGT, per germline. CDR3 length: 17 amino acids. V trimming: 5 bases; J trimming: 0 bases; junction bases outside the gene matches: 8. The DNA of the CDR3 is TGTGCCAGCAGTCGCACAGGGGGCGCTGGCTCTGGAAACACCATATATTTT. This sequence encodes CASSRTGGAGSGNTIYF.

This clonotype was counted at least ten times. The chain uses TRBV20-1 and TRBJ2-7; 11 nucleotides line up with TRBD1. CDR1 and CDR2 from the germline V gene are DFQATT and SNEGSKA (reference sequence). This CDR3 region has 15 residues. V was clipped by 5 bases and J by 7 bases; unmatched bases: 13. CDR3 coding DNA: TGCAGTGCTGGATCCGGGACAGGGGGATCGCGGGAGCAGTACTTC. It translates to CSAGSGTGGSREQYF.

In DNA, the CDR3 is TGTGCCACCAGCAGACGGGGGGAGAATGAAAAACTGTTTTTT. This translates into CATSRRGENEKLFF. This sequence joins TRBV15 and TRBJ1-4; maybe TRBD1 (5 bases). The CDR3 runs to 14 residues. Germline V gene lookup returns CDR1 LNHNV and CDR2 YYDKDF (reference sequence). The V end was cut by 2 bases, the J end by 5 bases, with 9 bases between.

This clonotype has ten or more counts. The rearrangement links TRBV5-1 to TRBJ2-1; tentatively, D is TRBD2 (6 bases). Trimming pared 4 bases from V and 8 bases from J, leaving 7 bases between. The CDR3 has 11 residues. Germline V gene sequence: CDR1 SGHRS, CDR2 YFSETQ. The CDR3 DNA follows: TGCGCCAGCAGCGTAGCGGATGAGCAGTTCTTC. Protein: CASSVADEQFF.

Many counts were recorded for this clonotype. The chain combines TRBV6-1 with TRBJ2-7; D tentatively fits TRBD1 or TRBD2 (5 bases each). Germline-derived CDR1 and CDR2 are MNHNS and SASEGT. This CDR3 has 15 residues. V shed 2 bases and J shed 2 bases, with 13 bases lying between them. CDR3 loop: CASSELSGDPYEQYF. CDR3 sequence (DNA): TGTGCCAGCAGTGAACTCTCCGGGGACCCCTACGAGCAGTACTTC.

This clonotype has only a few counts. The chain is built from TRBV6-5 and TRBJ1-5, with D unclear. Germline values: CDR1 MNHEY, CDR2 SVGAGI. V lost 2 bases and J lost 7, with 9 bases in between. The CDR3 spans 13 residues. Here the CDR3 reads CASSYLSDQPQHF. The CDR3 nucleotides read TGTGCCAGCAGTTACCTTAGTGACCAGCCCCAGCATTTT.

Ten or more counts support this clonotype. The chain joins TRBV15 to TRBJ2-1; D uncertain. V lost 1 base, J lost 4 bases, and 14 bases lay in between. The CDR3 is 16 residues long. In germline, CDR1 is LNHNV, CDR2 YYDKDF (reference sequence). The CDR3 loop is CATSRARTPQYNEQFF. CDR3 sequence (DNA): TGTGCCACCAGCAGAGCCCGTACCCCACAATACAATGAGCAGTTCTTC.

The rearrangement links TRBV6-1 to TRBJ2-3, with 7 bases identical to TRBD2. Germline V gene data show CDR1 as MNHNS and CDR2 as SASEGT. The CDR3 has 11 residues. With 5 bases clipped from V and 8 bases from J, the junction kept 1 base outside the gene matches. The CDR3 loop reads CASSRGGTQYF. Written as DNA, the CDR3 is TGTGCCAGCAGTCGCGGGGGTACGCAGTATTTT.

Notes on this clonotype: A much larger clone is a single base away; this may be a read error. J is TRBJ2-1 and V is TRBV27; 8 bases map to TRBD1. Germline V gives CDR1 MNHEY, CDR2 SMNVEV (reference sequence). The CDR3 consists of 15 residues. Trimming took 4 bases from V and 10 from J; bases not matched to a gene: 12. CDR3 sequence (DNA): TGTGCCAGCAGTTCTCCCCCCCGGACAGGGAGCGAGCAGTTCTTC. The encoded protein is CASSSPPRTGSEQFF.